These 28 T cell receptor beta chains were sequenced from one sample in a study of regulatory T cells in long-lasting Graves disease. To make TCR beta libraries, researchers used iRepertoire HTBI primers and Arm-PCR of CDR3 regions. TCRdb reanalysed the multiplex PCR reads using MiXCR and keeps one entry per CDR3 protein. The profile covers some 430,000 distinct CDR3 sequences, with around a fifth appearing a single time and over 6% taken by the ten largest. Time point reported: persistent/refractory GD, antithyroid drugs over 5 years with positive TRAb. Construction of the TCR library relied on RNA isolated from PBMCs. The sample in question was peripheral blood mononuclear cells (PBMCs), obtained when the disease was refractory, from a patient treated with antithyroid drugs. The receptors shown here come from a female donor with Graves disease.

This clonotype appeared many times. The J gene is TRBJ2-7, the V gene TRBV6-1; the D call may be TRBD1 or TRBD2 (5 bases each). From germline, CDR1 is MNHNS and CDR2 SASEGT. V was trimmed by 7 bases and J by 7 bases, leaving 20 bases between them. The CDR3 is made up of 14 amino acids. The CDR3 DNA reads TGTGCCAGCAATATCGGGACGGCGAGGGGTGAGCAGTACTTC. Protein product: CASNIGTARGEQYF.

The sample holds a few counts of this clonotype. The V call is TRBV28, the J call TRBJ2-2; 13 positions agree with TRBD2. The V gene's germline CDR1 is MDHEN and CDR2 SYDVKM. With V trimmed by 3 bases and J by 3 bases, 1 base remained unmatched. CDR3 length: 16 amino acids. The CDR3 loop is CASSFGLAGDTGELFF. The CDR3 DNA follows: TGTGCCAGCAGTTTTGGACTAGCGGGAGACACCGGGGAGCTGTTTTTT.

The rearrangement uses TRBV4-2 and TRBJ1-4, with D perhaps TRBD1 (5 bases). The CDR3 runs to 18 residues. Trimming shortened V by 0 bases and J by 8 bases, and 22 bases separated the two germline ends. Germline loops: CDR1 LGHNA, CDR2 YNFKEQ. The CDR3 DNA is TGTGCCAGCAGCCAAGAATTCGACTCCGGGGGAGGTTGGGAAAAACTGTTTTTT. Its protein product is CASSQEFDSGGGWEKLFF.

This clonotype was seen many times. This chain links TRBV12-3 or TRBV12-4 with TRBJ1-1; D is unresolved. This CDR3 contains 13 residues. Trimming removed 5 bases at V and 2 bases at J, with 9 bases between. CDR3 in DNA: TGTGCCAGCAGTACCAGCGTTAACACTGAAGCTTTCTTT. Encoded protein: CASSTSVNTEAFF.

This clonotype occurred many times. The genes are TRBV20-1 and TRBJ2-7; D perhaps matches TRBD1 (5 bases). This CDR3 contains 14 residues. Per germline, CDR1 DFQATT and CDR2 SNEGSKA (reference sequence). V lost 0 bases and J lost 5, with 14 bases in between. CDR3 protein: CSARDSDTIDEQYF. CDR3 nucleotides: TGCAGTGCTAGAGATTCGGACACTATAGACGAGCAGTACTTC.

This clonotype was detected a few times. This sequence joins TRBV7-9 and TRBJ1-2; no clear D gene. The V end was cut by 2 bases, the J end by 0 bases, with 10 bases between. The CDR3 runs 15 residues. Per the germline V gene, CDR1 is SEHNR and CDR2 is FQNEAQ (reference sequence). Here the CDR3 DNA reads TGTGCCAGCAGCTTACCGGGCACTGCTAACTATGGCTACACCTTC. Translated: CASSLPGTANYGYTF.

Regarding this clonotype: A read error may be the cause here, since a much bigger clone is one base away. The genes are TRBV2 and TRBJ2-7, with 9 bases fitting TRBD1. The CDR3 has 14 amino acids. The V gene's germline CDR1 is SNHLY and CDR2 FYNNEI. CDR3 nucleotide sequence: TGTACCAGCAGTGAATGGGACAGGGTTTACGAGCAGTACTTC. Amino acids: CTSSEWDRVYEQYF.

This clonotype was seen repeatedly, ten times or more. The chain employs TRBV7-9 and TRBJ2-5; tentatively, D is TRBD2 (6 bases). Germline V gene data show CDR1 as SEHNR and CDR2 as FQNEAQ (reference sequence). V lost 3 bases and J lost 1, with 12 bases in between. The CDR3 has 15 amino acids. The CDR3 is CASSFWTTIQETQYF. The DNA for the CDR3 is TGTGCCAGCAGCTTTTGGACTACAATCCAAGAGACCCAGTACTTC.

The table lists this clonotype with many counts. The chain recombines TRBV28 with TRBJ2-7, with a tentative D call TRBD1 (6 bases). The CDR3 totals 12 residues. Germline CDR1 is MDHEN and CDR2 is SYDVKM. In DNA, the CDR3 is TGTGCGTCCGGGTGGGACACCTACGAGCAGTACTTC. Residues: CASGWDTYEQYF.

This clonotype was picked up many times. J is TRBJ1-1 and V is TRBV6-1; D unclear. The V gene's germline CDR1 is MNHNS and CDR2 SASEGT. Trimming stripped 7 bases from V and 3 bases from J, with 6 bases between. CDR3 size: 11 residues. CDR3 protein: CASITYTEAFF. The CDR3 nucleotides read TGTGCCAGCATCACCTACACTGAAGCTTTCTTT.

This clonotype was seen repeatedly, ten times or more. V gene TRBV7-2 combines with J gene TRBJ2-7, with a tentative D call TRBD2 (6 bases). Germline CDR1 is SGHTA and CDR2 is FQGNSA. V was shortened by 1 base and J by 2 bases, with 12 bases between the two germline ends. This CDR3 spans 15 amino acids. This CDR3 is CASSLVGGIPYEQYF. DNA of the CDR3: TGTGCCAGCAGCTTAGTGGGAGGTATTCCCTACGAGCAGTACTTC.

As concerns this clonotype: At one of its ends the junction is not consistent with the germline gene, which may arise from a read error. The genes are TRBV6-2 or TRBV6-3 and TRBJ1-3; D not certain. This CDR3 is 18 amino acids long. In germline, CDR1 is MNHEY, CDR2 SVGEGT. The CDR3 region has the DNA TGTGCCCGCAGTTACTCGACCCCCCTCCGGCGGTATGAGAGCACCATATATTTT. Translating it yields CARSYSTPLRRYESTIYF.

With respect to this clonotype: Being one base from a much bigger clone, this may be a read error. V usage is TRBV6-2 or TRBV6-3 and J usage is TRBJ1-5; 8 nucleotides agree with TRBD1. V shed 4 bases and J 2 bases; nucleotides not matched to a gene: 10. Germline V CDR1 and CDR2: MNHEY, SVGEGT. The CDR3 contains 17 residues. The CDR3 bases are TGTGCCAGCAGTTTGGGACAGGTGCCGGGGGGCAATCAGCCCCAGCATTTT. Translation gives CASSLGQVPGGNQPQHF.

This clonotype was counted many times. The CDR3 loop is CASLDRDRYYEQYF. The CDR3 DNA reads TGTGCCAGCCTTGACCGGGACAGGTATTACGAGCAGTACTTC. The chain joins TRBV6-2 or TRBV6-3 to TRBJ2-7, with 8 bases aligning to TRBD1. Germline V gives CDR1 MNHEY, CDR2 SVGEGT. There are 14 residues in the CDR3. Trimming cost V 8 bases and J 4 bases; bases outside gene matches: 10.

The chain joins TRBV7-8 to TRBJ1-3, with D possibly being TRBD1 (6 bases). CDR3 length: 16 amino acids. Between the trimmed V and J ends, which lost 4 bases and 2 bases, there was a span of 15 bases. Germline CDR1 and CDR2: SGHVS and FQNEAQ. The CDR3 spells CASSSPGGGTGNTIYF. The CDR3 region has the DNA TGTGCCAGCAGCTCCCCGGGAGGGGGGACTGGAAACACCATATATTTT.

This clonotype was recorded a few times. The CDR3 sequence is CATSRRTSGSQETQYF. In nucleotides, the CDR3 is TGTGCCACCAGCAGACGGACTAGCGGGAGCCAAGAGACCCAGTACTTC. The chain employs TRBV15 and TRBJ2-5; 13 bases are a match to TRBD2. Unmatched junction bases numbered 1, after V lost 2 bases and J lost 1 base. The CDR3 has 16 residues. Germline V gives CDR1 LNHNV, CDR2 YYDKDF (reference sequence).

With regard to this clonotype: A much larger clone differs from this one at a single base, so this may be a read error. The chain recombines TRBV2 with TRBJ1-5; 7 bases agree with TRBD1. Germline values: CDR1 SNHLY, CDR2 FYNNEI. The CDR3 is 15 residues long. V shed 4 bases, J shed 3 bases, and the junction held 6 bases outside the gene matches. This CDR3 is CASSGGQANNQPQHF. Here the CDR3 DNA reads TGTGCCAGCAGTGGTGGACAGGCGAACAATCAGCCCCAGCATTTT.

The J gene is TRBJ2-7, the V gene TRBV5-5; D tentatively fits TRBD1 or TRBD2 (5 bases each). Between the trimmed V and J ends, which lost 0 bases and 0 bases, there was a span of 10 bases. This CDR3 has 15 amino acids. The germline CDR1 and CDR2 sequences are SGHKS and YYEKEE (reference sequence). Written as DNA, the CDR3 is TGTGCCAGCAGCTTGGGGGACCCCAGCTCCTACGAGCAGTACTTC. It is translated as CASSLGDPSSYEQYF.

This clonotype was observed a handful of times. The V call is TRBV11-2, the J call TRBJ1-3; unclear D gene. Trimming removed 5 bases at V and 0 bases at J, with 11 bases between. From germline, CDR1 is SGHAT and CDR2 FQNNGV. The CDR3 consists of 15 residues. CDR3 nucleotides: TGTGCCAGCAGCCGCGGGAGAGCCTCTGGAAACACCATATATTTT. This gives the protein CASSRGRASGNTIYF.

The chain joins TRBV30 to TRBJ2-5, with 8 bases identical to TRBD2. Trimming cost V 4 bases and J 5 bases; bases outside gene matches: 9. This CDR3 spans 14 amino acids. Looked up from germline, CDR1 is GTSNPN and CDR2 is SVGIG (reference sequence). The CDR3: CAWKSGRSQETQYF. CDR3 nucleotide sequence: TGTGCCTGGAAAAGCGGGAGATCGCAGGAGACCCAGTACTTC.

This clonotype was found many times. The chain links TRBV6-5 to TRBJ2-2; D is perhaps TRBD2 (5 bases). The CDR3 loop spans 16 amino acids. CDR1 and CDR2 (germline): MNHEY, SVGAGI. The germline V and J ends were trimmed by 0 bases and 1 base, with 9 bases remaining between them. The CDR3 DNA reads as TGTGCCAGCAGTTACTCGTCCGGACTGAACACCGGGGAGCTGTTTTTT. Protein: CASSYSSGLNTGELFF.

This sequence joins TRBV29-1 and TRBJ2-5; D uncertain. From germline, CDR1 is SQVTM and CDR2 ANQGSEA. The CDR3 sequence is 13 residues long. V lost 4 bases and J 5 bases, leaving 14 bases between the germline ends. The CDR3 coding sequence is TGCAGCGTTGGAGATACAGCCATGGAGACCCAGTACTTC. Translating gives CSVGDTAMETQYF.

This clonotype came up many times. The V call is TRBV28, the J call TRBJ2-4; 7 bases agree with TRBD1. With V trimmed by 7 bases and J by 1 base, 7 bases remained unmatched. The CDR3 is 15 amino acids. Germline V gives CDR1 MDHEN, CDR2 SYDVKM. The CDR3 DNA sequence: TGTGCCAGCACCCACAGGGGTAATGCCAAAAACATTCAGTACTTC. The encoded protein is CASTHRGNAKNIQYF.

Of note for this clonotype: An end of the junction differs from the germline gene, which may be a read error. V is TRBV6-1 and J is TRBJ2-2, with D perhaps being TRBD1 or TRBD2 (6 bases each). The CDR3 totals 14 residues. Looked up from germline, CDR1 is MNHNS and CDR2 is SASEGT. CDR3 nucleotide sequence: TGTGCCAGCCCTTGGGGGGCCTACACCGAGGAGCTGTTTTTT. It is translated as CASPWGAYTEELFF.

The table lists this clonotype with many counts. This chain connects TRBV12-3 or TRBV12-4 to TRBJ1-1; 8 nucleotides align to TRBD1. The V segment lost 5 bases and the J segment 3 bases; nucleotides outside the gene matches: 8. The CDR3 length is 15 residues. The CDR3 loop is CASSPPGQEDTEAFF. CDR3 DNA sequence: TGTGCCAGCAGTCCACCGGGACAGGAGGACACTGAAGCTTTCTTT.

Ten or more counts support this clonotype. As DNA, the CDR3 is TGTGCCAGCAGTGCCTACCGGGACAGGGGGGATCAGCCCCAGCATTTT. This gives the protein CASSAYRDRGDQPQHF. The rearrangement joins TRBV28 to TRBJ1-5; 11 positions agree with TRBD1. With 5 bases clipped from V and 5 bases from J, the junction kept 8 bases outside the gene matches. The CDR3 is 16 amino acids. Germline V gene sequence: CDR1 MDHEN, CDR2 SYDVKM.

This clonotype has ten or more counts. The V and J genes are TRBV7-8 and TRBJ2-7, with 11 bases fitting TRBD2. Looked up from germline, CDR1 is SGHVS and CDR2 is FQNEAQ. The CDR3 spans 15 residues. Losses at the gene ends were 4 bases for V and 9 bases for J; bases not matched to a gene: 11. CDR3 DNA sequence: TGTGCCAGCAGCTCGGGACTAGCGGATCACTTCAGGCAGTACTTC. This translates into CASSSGLADHFRQYF.

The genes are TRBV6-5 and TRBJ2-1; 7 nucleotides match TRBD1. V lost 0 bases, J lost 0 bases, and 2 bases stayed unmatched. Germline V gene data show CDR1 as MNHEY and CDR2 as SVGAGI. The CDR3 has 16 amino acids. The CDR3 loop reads CASSYSGQVSYNEQFF. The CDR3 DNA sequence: TGTGCCAGCAGTTACTCCGGACAGGTCTCCTACAATGAGCAGTTCTTC.